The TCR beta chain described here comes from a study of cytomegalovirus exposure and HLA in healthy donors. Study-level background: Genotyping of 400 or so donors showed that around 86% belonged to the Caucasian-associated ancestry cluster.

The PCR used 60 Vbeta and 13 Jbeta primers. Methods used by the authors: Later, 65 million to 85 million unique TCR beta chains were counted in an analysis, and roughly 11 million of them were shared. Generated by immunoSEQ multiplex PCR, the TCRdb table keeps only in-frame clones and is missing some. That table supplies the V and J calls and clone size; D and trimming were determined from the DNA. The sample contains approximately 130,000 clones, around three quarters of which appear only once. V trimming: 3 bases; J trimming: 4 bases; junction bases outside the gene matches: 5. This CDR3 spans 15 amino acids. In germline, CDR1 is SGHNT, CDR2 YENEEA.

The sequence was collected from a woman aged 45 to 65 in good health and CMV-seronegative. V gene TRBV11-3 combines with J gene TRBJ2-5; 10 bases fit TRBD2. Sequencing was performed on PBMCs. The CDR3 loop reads CASSLSSGSAETQYF. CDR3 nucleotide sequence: TGTGCCAGCAGCTTGTCTAGCGGGAGTGCAGAGACCCAGTACTTC.